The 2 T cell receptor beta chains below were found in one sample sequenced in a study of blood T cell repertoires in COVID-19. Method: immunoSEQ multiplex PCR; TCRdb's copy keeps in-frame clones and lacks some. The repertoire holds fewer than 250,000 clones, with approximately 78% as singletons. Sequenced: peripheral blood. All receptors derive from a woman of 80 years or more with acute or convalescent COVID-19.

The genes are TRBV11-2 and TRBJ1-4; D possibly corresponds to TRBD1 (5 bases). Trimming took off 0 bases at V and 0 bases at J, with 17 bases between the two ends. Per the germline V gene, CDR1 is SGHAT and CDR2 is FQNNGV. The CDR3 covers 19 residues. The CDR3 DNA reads TGTGCCAGCAGCTTAGAGGGGCATCTGACCGTACCAACTAATGAAAAACTGTTTTTT. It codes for CASSLEGHLTVPTNEKLFF.

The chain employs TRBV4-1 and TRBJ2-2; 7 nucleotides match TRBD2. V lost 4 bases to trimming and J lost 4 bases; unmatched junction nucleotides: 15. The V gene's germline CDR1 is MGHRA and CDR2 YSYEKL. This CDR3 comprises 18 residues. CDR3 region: CASSRDSFWGGGTGELFF. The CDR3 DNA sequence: TGCGCCAGCAGCCGAGATTCCTTTTGGGGGGGTGGCACCGGGGAGCTGTTTTTT.